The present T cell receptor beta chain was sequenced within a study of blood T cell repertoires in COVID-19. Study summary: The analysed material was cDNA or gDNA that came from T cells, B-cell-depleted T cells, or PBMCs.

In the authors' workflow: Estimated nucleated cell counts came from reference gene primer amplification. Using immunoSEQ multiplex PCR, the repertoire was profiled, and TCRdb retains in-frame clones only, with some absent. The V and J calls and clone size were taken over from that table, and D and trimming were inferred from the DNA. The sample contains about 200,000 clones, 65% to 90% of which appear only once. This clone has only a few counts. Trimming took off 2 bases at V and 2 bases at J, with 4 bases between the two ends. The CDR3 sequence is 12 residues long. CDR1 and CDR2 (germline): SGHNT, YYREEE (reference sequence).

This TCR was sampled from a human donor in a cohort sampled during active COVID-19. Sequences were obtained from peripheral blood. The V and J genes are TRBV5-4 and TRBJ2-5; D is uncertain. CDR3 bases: TGTGCCAGCAGCTTCCCTCAAGAGACCCAGTACTTC. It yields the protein CASSFPQETQYF.